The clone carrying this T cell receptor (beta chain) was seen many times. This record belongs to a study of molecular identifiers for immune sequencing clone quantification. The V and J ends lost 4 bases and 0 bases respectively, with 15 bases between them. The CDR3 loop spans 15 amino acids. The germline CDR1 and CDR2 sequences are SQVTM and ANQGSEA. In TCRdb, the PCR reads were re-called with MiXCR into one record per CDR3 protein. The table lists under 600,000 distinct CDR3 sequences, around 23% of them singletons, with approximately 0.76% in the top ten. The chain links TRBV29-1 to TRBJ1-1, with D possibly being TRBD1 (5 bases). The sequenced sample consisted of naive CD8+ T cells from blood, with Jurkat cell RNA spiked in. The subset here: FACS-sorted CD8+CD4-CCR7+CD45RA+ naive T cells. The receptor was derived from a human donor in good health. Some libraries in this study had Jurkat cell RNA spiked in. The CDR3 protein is CSVAPLTGMNTEAFF. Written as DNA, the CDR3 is TGCAGCGTTGCCCCCCTAACAGGAATGAACACTGAAGCTTTCTTT.